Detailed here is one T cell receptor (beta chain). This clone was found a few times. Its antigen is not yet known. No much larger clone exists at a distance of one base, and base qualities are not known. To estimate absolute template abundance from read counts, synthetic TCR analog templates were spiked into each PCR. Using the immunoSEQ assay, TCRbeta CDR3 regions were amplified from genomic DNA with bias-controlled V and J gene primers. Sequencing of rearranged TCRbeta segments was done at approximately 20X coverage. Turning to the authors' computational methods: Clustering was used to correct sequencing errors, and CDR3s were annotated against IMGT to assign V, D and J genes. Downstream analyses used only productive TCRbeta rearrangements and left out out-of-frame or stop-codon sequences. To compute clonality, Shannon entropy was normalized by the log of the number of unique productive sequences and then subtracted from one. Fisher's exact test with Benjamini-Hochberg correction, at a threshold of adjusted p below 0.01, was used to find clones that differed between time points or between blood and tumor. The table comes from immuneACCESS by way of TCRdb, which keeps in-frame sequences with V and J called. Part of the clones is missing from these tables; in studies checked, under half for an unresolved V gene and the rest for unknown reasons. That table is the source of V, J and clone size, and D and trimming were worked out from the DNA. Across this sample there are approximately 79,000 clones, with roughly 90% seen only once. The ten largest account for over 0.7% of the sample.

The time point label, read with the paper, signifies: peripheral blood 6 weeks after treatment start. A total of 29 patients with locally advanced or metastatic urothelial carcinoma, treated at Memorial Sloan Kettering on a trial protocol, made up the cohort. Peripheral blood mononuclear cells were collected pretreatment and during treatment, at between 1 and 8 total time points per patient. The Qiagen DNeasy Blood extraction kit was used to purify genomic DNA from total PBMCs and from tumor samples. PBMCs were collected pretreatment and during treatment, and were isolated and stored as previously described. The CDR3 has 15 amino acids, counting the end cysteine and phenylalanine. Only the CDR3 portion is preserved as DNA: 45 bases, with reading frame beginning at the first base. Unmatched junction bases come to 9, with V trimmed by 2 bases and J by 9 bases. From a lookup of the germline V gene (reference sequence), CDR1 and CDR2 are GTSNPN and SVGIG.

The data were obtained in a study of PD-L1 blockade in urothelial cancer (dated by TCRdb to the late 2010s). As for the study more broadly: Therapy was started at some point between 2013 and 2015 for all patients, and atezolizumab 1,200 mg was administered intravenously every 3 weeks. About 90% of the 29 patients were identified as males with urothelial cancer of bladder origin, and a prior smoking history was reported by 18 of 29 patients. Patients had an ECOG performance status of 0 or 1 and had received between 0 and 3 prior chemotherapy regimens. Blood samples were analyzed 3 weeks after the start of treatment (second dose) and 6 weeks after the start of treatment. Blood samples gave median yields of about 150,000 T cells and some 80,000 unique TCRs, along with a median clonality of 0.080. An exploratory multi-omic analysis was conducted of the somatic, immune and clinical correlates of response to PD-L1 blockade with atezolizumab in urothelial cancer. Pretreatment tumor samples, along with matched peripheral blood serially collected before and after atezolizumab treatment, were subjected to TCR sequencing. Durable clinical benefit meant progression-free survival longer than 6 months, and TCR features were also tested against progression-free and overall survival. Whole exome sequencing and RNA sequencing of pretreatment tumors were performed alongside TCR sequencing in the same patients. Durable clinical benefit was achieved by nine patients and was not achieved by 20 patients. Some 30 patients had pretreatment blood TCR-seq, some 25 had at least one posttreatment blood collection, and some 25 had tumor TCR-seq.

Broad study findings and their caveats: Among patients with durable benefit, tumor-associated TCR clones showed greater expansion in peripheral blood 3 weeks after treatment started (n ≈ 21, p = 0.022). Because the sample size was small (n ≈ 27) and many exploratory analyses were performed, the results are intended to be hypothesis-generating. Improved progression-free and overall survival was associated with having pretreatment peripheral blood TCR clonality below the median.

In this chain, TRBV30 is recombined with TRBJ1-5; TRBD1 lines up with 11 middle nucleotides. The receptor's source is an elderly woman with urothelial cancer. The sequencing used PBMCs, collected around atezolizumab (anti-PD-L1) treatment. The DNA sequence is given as TGTGCCTGGAGTACCGGGACAGGGGGTCTCGGGCCCCAGCATTTT. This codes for CAWSTGTGGLGPQHF. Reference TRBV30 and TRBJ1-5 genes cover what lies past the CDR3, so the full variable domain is SQTIHQWPATLVQPVGSPLSLECTVEGTSNPNLYWYRQAAGRGLQLLFYSVGIGQISSEVPQNLSASRPQDRQFILSSKKLLLSDSGFYLCAWSTGTGGLGPQHFGDGTRLSIL.